The TCR beta chain described here comes from a study of PD-1 blockade in classical Hodgkin lymphoma. Findings and limits, study-wide: Reported findings placed baseline TCR diversity lower in newly diagnosed patients (compared with healthy donors). Prior to therapy, complete responders displayed diversity much like that of newly diagnosed patients.

Trimming left V 11 bases short and J 7 bases short, with 20 bases between. The CDR3 length is 13 residues. Germline CDR1 reads SGHAT; CDR2 reads FQNNGV. In regard to this clone: The target antigen is unknown.

The patients all showed relapse after autologous stem cell transplantation, while their brentuximab vedotin exposure varied. Profiled with immunoSEQ multiplex PCR; TCRdb holds only in-frame clones, not every one. The sample yields approximately 43,000 clones, about 86% seen once. V gene TRBV11-2 combines with J gene TRBJ2-5; tentatively, D is TRBD1 or TRBD2 (5 bases each). The clonotype originates from a human donor with classical Hodgkin lymphoma. The input for sequencing was peripheral blood mononuclear cells (PBMCs), taken before the second cycle of nivolumab. The CDR3 protein is CAGGPGTFGTQYF. In DNA form, the CDR3 reads TGTGCCGGCGGTCCCGGGACCTTCGGGACCCAGTACTTC. The full variable domain, with the rest looked up from reference TRBV11-2 and TRBJ2-5, is EAGVAQSPRYKIIEKRQSVAFWCNPISGHATLYWYQQILGQGPKLLIQFQNNGVVDDSQLPKDRFSAERLKGVDSTLKIQPAKLEDSAVYLCAGGPGTFGTQYFGPGTRLLVL.